Below, 30 T cell receptor beta chains from the same sample are listed, as sequenced in a study of OX40 agonist ivuxolimab in advanced cancers. Repertoires were generated with immunoSEQ multiplex PCR, while TCRdb's copy carries only in-frame clones and drops some. This table has about 75,000 clones, 86% appearing once. The sample consisted of CD4+ or CD8+ T cells sorted from blood, taken in a trial of the OX40 agonist ivuxolimab. The receptors derive from an adult with an advanced solid tumor such as melanoma, head and neck, liver or kidney cancer.

The chain has TRBV6-5 and TRBJ1-2; possibly TRBD1 for D (5 bases). V was trimmed by 2 bases and J by 5 bases, leaving 6 bases between them. CDR3 length equals 12 residues. CDR1 is MNHEY, CDR2 SVGAGI, per germline. This CDR3 is CASSYTGYGYTF. The CDR3 DNA reads TGTGCCAGCAGTTACACAGGTTATGGCTACACCTTC.

The genes are TRBV2 and TRBJ2-1; possibly TRBD1 or TRBD2 for D (7 bases each). Trimming stripped 4 bases from V and 7 bases from J, with 11 bases between. Looked up from germline, CDR1 is SNHLY and CDR2 is FYNNEI. The CDR3 length is 13 residues. The CDR3: CASSGEGANEQFF. As DNA, the CDR3 is TGTGCCAGCAGTGGGGAGGGGGCAAATGAGCAGTTCTTC.

The rearrangement joins TRBV5-5 to TRBJ2-2; 8 bases are a match to TRBD1. There are 15 residues in the CDR3. Unmatched junction bases numbered 4, after V lost 5 bases and J lost 1 base. Germline CDR1 SGHKS, CDR2 YYEKEE (reference sequence). The CDR3 here is CASRSGTGNTGELFF. CDR3 sequence (DNA): TGTGCCAGCAGATCCGGGACAGGGAACACCGGGGAGCTGTTTTTT.

V and J are TRBV18 and TRBJ2-7; TRBD1 agrees at 7 bases. This CDR3 region has 16 residues. With V trimmed by 3 bases and J by 3 bases, 11 bases remained unmatched. Per the germline V gene, CDR1 is KGHSH and CDR2 is LQKENI. CDR3: CASSPQTGTAYYEQYF. The CDR3 nucleotides read TGTGCCAGCTCACCCCAGACCGGGACAGCATACTACGAGCAGTACTTC.

The chain carries TRBV4-1 and TRBJ1-2; 9 bases are a match to TRBD1. Per the germline V gene, CDR1 is MGHRA and CDR2 is YSYEKL. The CDR3 runs to 15 residues. V shed 1 base and J 3 bases; nucleotides not matched to a gene: 3. CDR3 in DNA: TGCGCCAGCAGCCAAGGGGACAGGGACGACTATGGCTACACCTTC. It translates to CASSQGDRDDYGYTF.

This chain joins TRBV19 and TRBJ1-5, with D perhaps matching TRBD1 (6 bases). CDR3 size: 15 residues. V dropped 8 bases and J dropped 5 bases, with 19 bases sitting between them. Germline CDR1 LNHDA, CDR2 SQIVND (reference sequence). This CDR3 is CASFSGEVGDQPQHF. The CDR3 nucleotides read TGTGCCAGTTTTTCAGGGGAGGTAGGGGATCAGCCCCAGCATTTT.

The chain links TRBV10-1 to TRBJ2-7; the match to TRBD1 covers 12 bases. Per germline, CDR1 WNHNN and CDR2 SYGVQD (reference sequence). The CDR3 totals 15 residues. Trimming at V came to 6 bases and at J to 5 bases, leaving 8 bases not matched to a gene. The CDR3 sequence is CASRAGTGGLDEQYF. Here the CDR3 DNA reads TGCGCCAGCAGGGCCGGGACAGGGGGCTTGGACGAGCAGTACTTC.

The chain recombines TRBV5-5 with TRBJ2-7; the D gene is possibly TRBD2 (5 bases). The CDR3 spans 12 residues. Germline CDR1 and CDR2: SGHKS and YYEKEE (reference sequence). V dropped 3 bases and J dropped 10 bases, with 14 bases sitting between them. CDR3: CASSSANRDQYF. CDR3 sequence (DNA): TGTGCCAGCAGCTCCGCTAACCGGGATCAGTACTTC. The variable domain in full, with the rest retrieved from reference TRBV5-5 and TRBJ2-7, is DAGVTQSPTHLIKTRGQQVTLRCSPISGHKSVSWYQQVLGQGPQFIFQYYEKEERGRGNFPDRFSARQFPNYSSELNVNALLLGDSALYLCASSSANRDQYFGPGTRLTVT.

The genes are TRBV6-5 and TRBJ2-7; D is tentatively TRBD1 or TRBD2 (5 bases each). Germline V CDR1 and CDR2: MNHEY, SVGAGI. This CDR3 has 11 amino acids. The germline V and J ends were trimmed by 8 bases and 4 bases, with 9 bases remaining between them. The CDR3 DNA is TGTGCCAGCGGGACCCTATACGAGCAGTACTTC. It encodes CASGTLYEQYF.

This chain connects TRBV11-2 to TRBJ2-4, with TRBD1 matching 9 bases. The germline gives CDR1 SGHAT, CDR2 FQNNGV. The CDR3 has 19 residues. With V trimmed by 4 bases and J by 6 bases, 19 bases remained unmatched. CDR3 nucleotides: TGTGCCAGCAGCTCGGGACAGGGAAGAGGCGCGTCGTTCGCAAACATTCAGTACTTC. Encoded protein: CASSSGQGRGASFANIQYF. The full variable domain, its missing parts supplied by reference TRBV11-2 and TRBJ2-4, is EAGVAQSPRYKIIEKRQSVAFWCNPISGHATLYWYQQILGQGPKLLIQFQNNGVVDDSQLPKDRFSAERLKGVDSTLKIQPAKLEDSAVYLCASSSGQGRGASFANIQYFGAGTRLSVL.

The chain has TRBV6-5 and TRBJ1-4; D unclear. The CDR3 has 14 amino acids. CDR1 is MNHEY, CDR2 SVGAGI, per germline. V was shortened by 3 bases and J by 8 bases, with 13 bases between the two germline ends. The CDR3 coding sequence is TGTGCCAGCAGTTATCAGAGCGGCTGGGAAAAACTGTTTTTT. It translates to CASSYQSGWEKLFF.

The sample holds one count of this clone. At one end the junction does not follow the germline gene, possibly because of a read error. Other DNA sequences within the sample encode an identical CDR3. V and J are TRBV28 and TRBJ2-3; tentatively, D is TRBD2 (5 bases). The CDR3 has 16 residues. Germline CDR1 is MDHEN and CDR2 is SYDVKM. As DNA, the CDR3 is TGTGCCAGTTGGGGAGTGCGAGGGCCTACCACAGATACGCAGTATTTC. It codes for CASWGVRGPTTDTQYF.

J is TRBJ2-2 and V is TRBV7-9, with D possibly TRBD2 on 5 matching bases. From germline, CDR1 is SEHNR and CDR2 FQNEAQ (reference sequence). The CDR3 totals 14 residues. V was cut by 4 bases and J by 4 bases, with 10 bases left in between. The CDR3 DNA sequence: TGTGCCAGCAGCTCTCTAGCACCCACCGGGGAGCTGTTTTTT. It is translated as CASSSLAPTGELFF.

The chain has TRBV18 and TRBJ1-5; the D gene is possibly TRBD1 (5 bases). The germline V gene has CDR1 KGHSH and CDR2 LQKENI. The CDR3 has 18 amino acids. Trimming left V 3 bases short and J 0 bases short, with 18 bases between. The CDR3 spells CASSPRAGTDGSNQPQHF. The CDR3, as DNA: TGTGCCAGCTCACCCAGAGCGGGGACGGATGGTAGCAATCAGCCCCAGCATTTT. Based on the CDR3 plus reference TRBV18 and TRBJ1-5, the full variable domain is NAGVMQNPRHLVRRRGQEARLRCSPMKGHSHVYWYRQLPEEGLKFMVYLQKENIIDESGMPKERFSAEFPKEGPSILRIQQVVRGDSAAYFCASSPRAGTDGSNQPQHFGDGTRLSIL.

The chain carries TRBV28 and TRBJ1-1; TRBD1 agrees at 7 bases. J gave up 6 bases and V 6 bases, and 13 bases lay outside the gene matches. CDR3 size: 15 residues. From germline, CDR1 is MDHEN and CDR2 SYDVKM. The CDR3 bases are TGTGCCAGCAGACCCCTGGACAGGAAGTTCCCTGAAGCTTTCTTT. Protein sequence: CASRPLDRKFPEAFF.

This clone was recorded once. V gene TRBV5-6 combines with J gene TRBJ2-7; D is unclear. This CDR3 is built from 15 residues. Germline CDR1 SGHDT, CDR2 YYEEEE. Trimming stripped 4 bases from V and 0 bases from J, with 14 bases between. CDR3 sequence reads: CASSLGRTSSYEQYF. The CDR3 DNA is TGTGCCAGCAGCCTAGGACGAACGAGCTCCTACGAGCAGTACTTC.

This clone was found once. The chain uses TRBV15 and TRBJ2-5; D not certain. Germline lookup yields CDR1 LNHNV and CDR2 YYDKDF (reference sequence). The CDR3 loop spans 12 amino acids. V shed 4 bases and J shed 2 bases, with 5 bases lying between them. CDR3 amino acids: CATSIGQETQYF. DNA for the CDR3: TGTGCCACCAGCATTGGGCAAGAGACCCAGTACTTC. The entire variable domain, with the rest obtained from reference TRBV15 and TRBJ2-5, is as follows: DAMVIQNPRYQVTQFGKPVTLSCSQTLNHNVMYWYQQKSSQAPKLLFHYYDKDFNNEADTPDNFQSRRPNTSFCFLDIRSPGLGDTAMYLCATSIGQETQYFGPGTRLLVL.

This chain joins TRBV21-1 and TRBJ1-3. TRBV21-1 is termed a pseudogene. CDR3 length: 14 residues. CDR3 amino acids: CASSCKASGNTIYF. Written as DNA, the CDR3 is TGTGCCAGCAGCTGTAAGGCTTCTGGAAACACCATATATTTT.

The V gene is TRBV19, the J gene TRBJ1-1; tentative D call: TRBD1 (6 bases). From germline, CDR1 is LNHDA and CDR2 SQIVND (reference sequence). CDR3 size: 16 residues. Trimming took off 2 bases at V and 4 bases at J, with 17 bases between the two ends. CDR3 loop: CASSIIDRTFGTEAFF. Here the CDR3 DNA reads TGTGCCAGTAGTATAATCGACAGGACGTTTGGCACTGAAGCTTTCTTT. The entire variable domain, with the rest obtained from reference TRBV19 and TRBJ1-1, is as follows: DGGITQSPKYLFRKEGQNVTLSCEQNLNHDAMYWYRQDPGQGLRLIYYSQIVNDFQKGDIAEGYSVSREKKESFPLTVTSAQKNPTAFYLCASSIIDRTFGTEAFFGQGTRLTVV.

The chain joins TRBV2 to TRBJ1-2; D gene unclear. Between the trimmed V and J ends, which lost 1 base and 3 bases, there was a span of 6 bases. The CDR3 consists of 13 residues. CDR1 is SNHLY, CDR2 FYNNEI, per germline. CDR3 bases: TGTGCCAGCAGTGAAGACAGCTACTATGGCTACACCTTC. This translates into CASSEDSYYGYTF.

The CDR3: CASSLGGQGRTEAFF. The DNA of the CDR3 is TGTGCCAGCAGCTTGGGGGGACAGGGCCGCACTGAAGCTTTCTTT. J is TRBJ1-1 and V is TRBV5-8; TRBD1 matches 9 bases. CDR3 length: 15 amino acids. Trimming cost V 0 bases and J 4 bases; bases outside gene matches: 4. Germline V gene lookup returns CDR1 SGHTS and CDR2 YDEGEE.

A few counts support this clone. The V call is TRBV5-1, the J call TRBJ2-2, with 10 bases aligning to TRBD2. The V segment lost 7 bases and the J segment 1 base; nucleotides outside the gene matches: 13. The CDR3 sequence is 18 residues long. The germline V gene encodes CDR1 SGHRS and CDR2 YFSETQ. The CDR3 spells CASHRGGRLAGNTGELFF. CDR3 nucleotides: TGCGCCAGCCACAGAGGCGGGAGACTAGCGGGGAACACCGGGGAGCTGTTTTTT.

The chain joins TRBV4-1 to TRBJ1-5, with D unclear. This CDR3 has 15 amino acids. Germline V lookup: CDR1 MGHRA, CDR2 YSYEKL. V lost 6 bases, J lost 0 bases, and 12 bases lay in between. This chain's CDR3 is CASRPGTYSNQPQHF. The CDR3 DNA sequence: TGCGCCAGCAGGCCGGGCACTTATAGCAATCAGCCCCAGCATTTT.

The chain couples TRBV30 to TRBJ2-1; tentative D call: TRBD1 (6 bases). Per the germline V gene, CDR1 is GTSNPN and CDR2 is SVGIG (reference sequence). The CDR3 runs to 17 residues. V was cut by 0 bases and J by 0 bases, with 15 bases left in between. The CDR3 region is CAWSVISQGSSYNEQFF. As DNA, the CDR3 is TGTGCCTGGAGTGTAATCTCACAGGGCAGCTCCTACAATGAGCAGTTCTTC.

V and J are TRBV7-2 and TRBJ1-5; 8 bases line up with TRBD1. CDR3 length: 16 residues. After removal of 2 bases from V and 7 bases from J, the junction contained 10 bases not matched to a gene. Germline V CDR1 and CDR2: SGHTA, FQGNSA. CDR3 coding DNA: TGTGCCAGCAGCTTAAACTGGCAGGGGGCAAGACAGCCCCAGCATTTT. Its translation is CASSLNWQGARQPQHF.

V usage is TRBV19 and J usage is TRBJ1-5; TRBD1 matches at 7 bases. Germline values: CDR1 LNHDA, CDR2 SQIVND (reference sequence). The J segment lost 4 bases and the V segment lost 6 bases, leaving 3 bases of the junction unmatched. The CDR3 consists of 13 residues. The CDR3 here is CASRQGLNQPQHF. In nucleotides, the CDR3 is TGTGCCAGTAGACAGGGGCTTAATCAGCCCCAGCATTTT.

This clone appeared once. The V and J genes are TRBV5-6 and TRBJ1-1; D not resolved. Germline V gene sequence: CDR1 SGHDT, CDR2 YYEEEE. The V gene lost 2 bases and the J gene lost 2 bases, with 4 bases spanning the gap. This CDR3 contains 12 residues. The CDR3 nucleotides are TGTGCCAGCAGCTTTCCAAACACTGAAGCTTTCTTT. It encodes CASSFPNTEAFF.

This clone has a handful of counts. CDR3 sequence (DNA): TGTGCCTGGAGTGTAGTCGGGGTCAATTCACCCCTCCACTTT. Its protein is CAWSVVGVNSPLHF. This chain links TRBV30 with TRBJ1-6; D is ambiguous. This CDR3 region has 14 residues. Trimming pared 0 bases from V and 7 bases from J, leaving 10 bases between. Germline CDR1 and CDR2: GTSNPN and SVGIG (reference sequence).

The J gene is TRBJ2-2, the V gene TRBV11-3, with TRBD1 matching over 7 bases. The trim removed 5 bases at V and 1 base at J, leaving 7 bases unmatched. The CDR3 sequence is 16 residues long. Looked up from germline, CDR1 is SGHNT and CDR2 is YENEEA. The CDR3 nucleotides read TGTGCCAGCAGCCCCTGGACAGGAGAGAACACCGGGGAGCTGTTTTTT. Protein sequence: CASSPWTGENTGELFF. The full variable domain, rest sourced from reference TRBV11-3 and TRBJ2-2, is EAGVVQSPRYKIIEKKQPVAFWCNPISGHNTLYWYLQNLGQGPELLIRYENEEAVDDSQLPKDRFSAERLKGVDSTLKIQPAELGDSAVYLCASSPWTGENTGELFFGEGSRLTVL.

This chain uses TRBV30 with TRBJ2-3, with D hard to call. The CDR3 runs to 16 residues. The germline CDR1 and CDR2 sequences are GTSNPN and SVGIG (reference sequence). V lost 1 base, J lost 4 bases, and 18 bases lay in between. This chain's CDR3 is CAWSGETRLNADTQYF. CDR3 bases: TGTGCCTGGAGTGGAGAGACCCGCTTAAACGCAGATACGCAGTATTTT.